This entry lists 8 T cell receptor beta chains sequenced from one sample in a study of beta chain features in type 1 diabetes. Reverse transcription of all isolated RNA meant that expressed TCRB transcripts were sequenced. The method was immunoSEQ multiplex PCR; TCRdb's version includes in-frame clones alone and lacks a portion of them. The sample holds hundreds of thousands of clones, under 70% seen once. Sequenced material: naive CD4+ T cells from blood. Receptor source: a man aged 25-45 years in good health.

This clone was counted a few times. The chain carries TRBV7-2 and TRBJ2-7; D assignment may be TRBD1 or TRBD2 (5 bases each). Trimming cost V 6 bases and J 2 bases, with 14 bases left between them. The CDR3 extends over 14 amino acids. In germline, CDR1 is SGHTA, CDR2 FQGNSA. CDR3 loop: CASSPGTVTYEQYF. The CDR3 region has the DNA TGTGCCAGCAGTCCGGGGACGGTAACCTACGAGCAGTACTTC.

This clone has just a few counts. Distinct nucleotide sequences in the sample also encode this CDR3. This chain uses TRBV29-1 with TRBJ2-5; TRBD2 is a possible D gene (5 bases). Trimming pared 4 bases from V and 0 bases from J, leaving 6 bases between. The CDR3 has 12 residues. Per germline, CDR1 SQVTM and CDR2 ANQGSEA. CDR3: CSVGTYQETQYF. CDR3 nucleotides: TGCAGCGTTGGGACTTACCAAGAGACCCAGTACTTC.

About this clone: Other DNA sequences within the sample encode an identical CDR3. The V and J genes are TRBV29-1 and TRBJ2-7, with 7 positions matching TRBD2. From germline, CDR1 is SQVTM and CDR2 ANQGSEA. Germline trimming cut 4 bases from V and 0 bases from J; bases unmatched to any gene: 3. The CDR3 is 13 residues long. The CDR3 reads CSVGGGLSYEQYF. CDR3 coding DNA: TGCAGCGTTGGGGGGGGTCTCTCCTACGAGCAGTACTTC.

The rearrangement links TRBV29-1 to TRBJ1-3; maybe TRBD1 (5 bases). Germline V gene data show CDR1 as SQVTM and CDR2 as ANQGSEA. V was trimmed by 8 bases and J by 4 bases, leaving 9 bases between them. This CDR3 comprises 11 residues. CDR3: CSFRQGNTIYF. Here the CDR3 DNA reads TGCAGCTTCCGACAGGGAAACACCATATATTTT.

The V call is TRBV5-1, the J call TRBJ2-7; possibly TRBD1 for D (6 bases). The CDR3 consists of 13 residues. V lost 6 bases to trimming and J lost 7 bases, with 17 bases between them. Germline CDR1 reads SGHRS; CDR2 reads YFSETQ. The CDR3 DNA is TGCGCCAGCACGTCAATCGGGCAGGGGGAGCAGTACTTC. This sequence encodes CASTSIGQGEQYF.

There are a few counts of this clone. The gene calls are TRBV5-4 and TRBJ1-1, with a weak D call TRBD1 (5 bases). Trimming stripped 7 bases from V and 3 bases from J, with 16 bases between. Germline CDR1 is SGHNT and CDR2 is YYREEE (reference sequence). CDR3 length equals 14 residues. The CDR3 coding sequence is TGTGCCAGCCGAACCCAGGGTGGGGACACTGAAGCTTTCTTT. Its protein is CASRTQGGDTEAFF. Using reference TRBV5-4 and TRBJ1-1 for the parts outside the CDR3, the full variable domain is ETGVTQSPTHLIKTRGQQVTLRCSSQSGHNTVSWYQQALGQGPQFIFQYYREEENGRGNFPPRFSGLQFPNYSSELNVNALELDDSALYLCASRTQGGDTEAFFGQGTRLTVV.

This clone was detected a few times. The chain is built from TRBV30 and TRBJ2-4; TRBD1 is a possible D gene (5 bases). V lost 1 base and J lost 6, with 10 bases in between. Germline V gene data show CDR1 as GTSNPN and CDR2 as SVGIG (reference sequence). This CDR3 has 13 residues. This chain's CDR3 is CAWSGGRLNIQYF. CDR3 DNA sequence: TGTGCCTGGAGTGGGGGCAGACTAAACATTCAGTACTTC.

The genes are TRBV30 and TRBJ2-1; D ambiguous. V lost 4 bases to trimming and J lost 2 bases, with 9 bases between them. The germline gives CDR1 GTSNPN, CDR2 SVGIG (reference sequence). The length of the CDR3 is 13 residues. As DNA, the CDR3 is TGTGCCTGGACTGGAGATACCTACAATGAGCAGTTCTTC. The encoded protein is CAWTGDTYNEQFF.